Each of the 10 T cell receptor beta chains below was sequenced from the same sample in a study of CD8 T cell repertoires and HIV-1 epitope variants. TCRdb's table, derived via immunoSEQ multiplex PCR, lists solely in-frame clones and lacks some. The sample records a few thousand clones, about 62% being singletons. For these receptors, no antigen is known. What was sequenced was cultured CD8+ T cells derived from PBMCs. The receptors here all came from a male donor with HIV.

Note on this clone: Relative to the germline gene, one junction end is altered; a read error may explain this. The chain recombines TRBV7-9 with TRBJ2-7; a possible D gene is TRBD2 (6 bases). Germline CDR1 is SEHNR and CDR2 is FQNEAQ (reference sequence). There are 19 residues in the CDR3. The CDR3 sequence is CASSQEPGAGALSSYEQYF. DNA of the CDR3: TGCGCCAGCAGCCAAGAGCCGGGAGCGGGCGCCCTGAGCTCCTACGAGCAGTACTTC.

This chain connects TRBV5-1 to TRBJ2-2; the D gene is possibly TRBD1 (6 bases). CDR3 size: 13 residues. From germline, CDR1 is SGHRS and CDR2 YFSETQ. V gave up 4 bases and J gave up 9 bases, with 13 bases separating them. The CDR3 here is CASSLGGARELFF. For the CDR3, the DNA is TGCGCCAGCAGCCTAGGGGGAGCCCGGGAGCTGTTTTTT.

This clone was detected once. The CDR3 is CASSPGPGTTYEQYF. Written as DNA, the CDR3 is TGTGCCAGCAGCCCCGGCCCGGGGACAACCTACGAGCAGTACTTC. This rearrangement joins TRBV28 to TRBJ2-7, with D possibly TRBD1 on 6 matching bases. The CDR3 has 15 amino acids. Trimming stripped 6 bases from V and 2 bases from J, with 17 bases between. The germline V gene encodes CDR1 MDHEN and CDR2 SYDVKM.

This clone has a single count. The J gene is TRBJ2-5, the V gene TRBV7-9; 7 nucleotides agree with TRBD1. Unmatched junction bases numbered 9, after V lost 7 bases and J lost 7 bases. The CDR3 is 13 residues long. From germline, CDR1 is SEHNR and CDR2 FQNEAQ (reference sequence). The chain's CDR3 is CASNPDRDTTQYF. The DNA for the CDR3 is TGTGCCAGCAACCCTGACAGGGATACGACCCAGTACTTC.

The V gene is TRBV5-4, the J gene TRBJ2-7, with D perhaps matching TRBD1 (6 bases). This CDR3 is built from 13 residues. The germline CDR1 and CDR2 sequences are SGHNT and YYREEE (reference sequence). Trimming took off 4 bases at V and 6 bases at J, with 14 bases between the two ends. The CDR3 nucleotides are TGTGCCAGCAGCCCCCCTGGCAGGGGCGAGCAGTACTTC. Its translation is CASSPPGRGEQYF. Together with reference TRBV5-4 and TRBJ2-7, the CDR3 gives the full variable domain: ETGVTQSPTHLIKTRGQQVTLRCSSQSGHNTVSWYQQALGQGPQFIFQYYREEENGRGNFPPRFSGLQFPNYSSELNVNALELDDSALYLCASSPPGRGEQYFGPGTRLTVT.

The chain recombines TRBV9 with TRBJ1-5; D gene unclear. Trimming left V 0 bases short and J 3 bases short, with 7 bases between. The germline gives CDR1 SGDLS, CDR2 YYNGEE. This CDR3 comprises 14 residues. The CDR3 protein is CASSVGEINQPQHF. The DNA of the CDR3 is TGTGCCAGCAGCGTAGGGGAGATCAATCAGCCCCAGCATTTT. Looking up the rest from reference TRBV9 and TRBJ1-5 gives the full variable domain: DSGVTQTPKHLITATGQRVTLRCSPRSGDLSVYWYQQSLDQGLQFLIQYYNGEERAKGNILERFSAQQFPDLHSELNLSSLELGDSALYFCASSVGEINQPQHFGDGTRLSIL.

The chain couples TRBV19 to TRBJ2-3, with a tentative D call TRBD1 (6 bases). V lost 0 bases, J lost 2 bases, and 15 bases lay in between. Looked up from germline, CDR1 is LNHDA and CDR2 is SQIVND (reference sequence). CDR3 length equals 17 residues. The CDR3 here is CASSIEGHTYPTDTQYF. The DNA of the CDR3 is TGTGCCAGTAGTATAGAGGGACACACCTATCCCACAGATACGCAGTATTTT. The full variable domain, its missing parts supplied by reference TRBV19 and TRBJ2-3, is DGGITQSPKYLFRKEGQNVTLSCEQNLNHDAMYWYRQDPGQGLRLIYYSQIVNDFQKGDIAEGYSVSREKKESFPLTVTSAQKNPTAFYLCASSIEGHTYPTDTQYFGPGTRLTVL.

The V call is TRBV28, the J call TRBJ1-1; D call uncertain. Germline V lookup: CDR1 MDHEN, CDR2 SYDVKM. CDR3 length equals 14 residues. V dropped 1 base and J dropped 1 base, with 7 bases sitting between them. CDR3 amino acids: CASSLLVTNTEAFF. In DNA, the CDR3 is TGTGCCAGCAGTTTATTGGTCACGAACACTGAAGCTTTCTTT.

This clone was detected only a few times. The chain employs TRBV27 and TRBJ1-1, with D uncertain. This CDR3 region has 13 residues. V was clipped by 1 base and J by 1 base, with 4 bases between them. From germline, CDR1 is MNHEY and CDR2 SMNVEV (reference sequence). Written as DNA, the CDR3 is TGTGCCAGCAGTTTATTCAGGAACACTGAAGCTTTCTTT. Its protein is CASSLFRNTEAFF.

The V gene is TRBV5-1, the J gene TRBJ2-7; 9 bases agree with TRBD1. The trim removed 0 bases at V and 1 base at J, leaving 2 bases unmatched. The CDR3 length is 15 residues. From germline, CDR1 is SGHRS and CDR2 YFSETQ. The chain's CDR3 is CASSLEGTGSYEQYF. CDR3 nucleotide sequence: TGCGCCAGCAGCTTGGAGGGGACAGGGTCCTACGAGCAGTACTTC.